This TCR beta chain appears in the sequencing data of a study of OX40 agonist ivuxolimab in advanced cancers. Across the study: Patients were treated with ivuxolimab, an agonistic anti-OX40 (CD134) antibody.

CDR1 is LNHNV and CDR2 is YYDKDF in the germline V gene (reference sequence). This CDR3 comprises 13 residues. Deletions cut 5 bases from V and 7 bases from J, with 9 bases between. TCRdb's copy holds only in-frame clones and misses some; the assay was immunoSEQ multiplex PCR. The sample yields roughly 66,000 clones, 80% seen once. This sequence originates from an adult with an advanced solid tumor such as melanoma, head and neck, liver or kidney cancer. This chain links TRBV15 with TRBJ1-6; D is perhaps TRBD1 (5 bases). The starting material was CD4+ or CD8+ T cells sorted from blood, obtained in a trial of the OX40 agonist ivuxolimab. The CDR3 is CATSQGVNSPLHF. The CDR3 nucleotides read TGTGCCACCAGCCAGGGAGTCAATTCACCCCTCCACTTT.